This T cell receptor beta chain comes out of a study of blood T cells in healthy people across ages. In the study overall: There was about one barcoded beta molecule captured by template switching per two T cells.

A second PCR of 7 to 11 cycles used a sample-barcoded 5' primer and a J-beta primer mix. TCRdb re-called the 5' RACE reads through MiXCR, storing one row per CDR3 protein. The table records about 1,800,000 distinct CDR3 sequences, 28% of them present only once. Germline V gene lookup returns CDR1 MGHRA and CDR2 YSYEKL. Losses at the gene ends were 1 base for V and 0 bases for J; bases not matched to a gene: 5. This CDR3 comprises 17 residues. The receptor was derived from a woman aged 30 to 39 in good health. The chain uses TRBV4-1 and TRBJ2-4, with 8 bases that match TRBD2. Sequencing input: blood. CDR3 sequence: CASSQVGRGVAKNIQYF. The CDR3 nucleotides read TGCGCCAGCAGCCAAGTAGGGCGGGGGGTAGCCAAAAACATTCAGTACTTC.